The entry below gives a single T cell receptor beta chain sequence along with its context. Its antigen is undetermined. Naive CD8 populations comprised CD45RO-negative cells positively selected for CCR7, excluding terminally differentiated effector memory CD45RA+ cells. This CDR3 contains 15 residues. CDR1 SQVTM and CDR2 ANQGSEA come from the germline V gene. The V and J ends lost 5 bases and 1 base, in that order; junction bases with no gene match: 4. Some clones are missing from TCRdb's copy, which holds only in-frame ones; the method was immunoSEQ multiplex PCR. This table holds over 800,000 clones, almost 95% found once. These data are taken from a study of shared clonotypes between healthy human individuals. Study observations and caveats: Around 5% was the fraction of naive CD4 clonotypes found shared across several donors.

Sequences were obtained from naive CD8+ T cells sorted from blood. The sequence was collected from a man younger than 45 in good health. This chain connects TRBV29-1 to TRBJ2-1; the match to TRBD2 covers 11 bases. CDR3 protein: CSVPGLAGSYNEQFF. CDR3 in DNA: TGCAGCGTTCCCGGACTAGCGGGTTCCTACAATGAGCAGTTCTTC.